Listed here are 26 T cell receptor beta chains from one sample, sequenced in a study of T-cell reconstitution after alpha-beta-depleted transplantation in children. Unique molecular identifiers tagged the TCRbeta library. One entry per CDR3 protein results from TCRdb running MiXCR on the PCR reads. This sample has around 440,000 distinct CDR3 sequences, with under 20% found just once. The sequences come from PBMCs, mostly from graft donor cells, collected 360 days after TCRalphabeta/CD19-depleted stem cell transplant. These receptors originate from a boy in the first two years of life who had a stem cell transplant for Wiskott-Aldrich syndrome, so the T cells may come from the graft donor.

This chain uses TRBV5-1 with TRBJ2-3, with unresolved D. CDR1 is SGHRS and CDR2 is YFSETQ in the germline V gene. V lost 0 bases and J lost 0, with 11 bases in between. This CDR3 region has 16 residues. The CDR3 is CASSLGSLLSTDTQYF. DNA for the CDR3: TGCGCCAGCAGCTTGGGTAGTTTACTAAGCACAGATACGCAGTATTTT.

This chain links TRBV7-2 with TRBJ1-2; TRBD1 matches at 9 bases. The germline gives CDR1 SGHTA, CDR2 FQGNSA. The CDR3 runs 14 residues. The junction had 3 bases not matched to a gene; V was cut back by 0 bases and J by 7 bases. Here the CDR3 DNA reads TGTGCCAGCAGCTTAGCCCCACAGGGGGCTGGCTACACCTTC. Translating gives CASSLAPQGAGYTF.

The chain recombines TRBV28 with TRBJ2-3; 13 nucleotides line up with TRBD2. Germline V gene data show CDR1 as MDHEN and CDR2 as SYDVKM. The J segment lost 1 base and the V segment lost 4 bases, leaving 8 bases of the junction unmatched. The CDR3 extends over 18 amino acids. In nucleotides, the CDR3 is TGTGCCAGCAGTTATGTCCGACTAGCGGGGGGCCGCACAGATACGCAGTATTTT. Residues: CASSYVRLAGGRTDTQYF. The whole variable domain, remainder taken from reference TRBV28 and TRBJ2-3, is DVKVTQSSRYLVKRTGEKVFLECVQDMDHENMFWYRQDPGLGLRLIYFSYDVKMKEKGDIPEGYSVSREKKERFSLILESASTNQTSMYLCASSYVRLAGGRTDTQYFGPGTRLTVL.

The chain joins TRBV5-1 to TRBJ2-1; 8 bases are shared with TRBD1. The CDR3 sequence is 13 residues long. The germline CDR1 and CDR2 sequences are SGHRS and YFSETQ. V dropped 6 bases and J dropped 6; count of bases not matched to a gene: 5. The CDR3 bases are TGCGCCAGCAACCGGGACAGGCTCAATGAGCAGTTCTTC. This translates into CASNRDRLNEQFF.

Only a few counts were recorded for this clonotype. V is TRBV5-1 and J is TRBJ1-1; the D is unclear. The CDR3 runs to 13 residues. V lost 0 bases and J 8 bases, leaving 11 bases between the germline ends. Germline V gene lookup returns CDR1 SGHRS and CDR2 YFSETQ. As DNA, the CDR3 is TGCGCCAGCAGCTTGGTAGGCAGGATGGAAGCTTTCTTT. This encodes CASSLVGRMEAFF.

This clonotype has just a few counts. The V gene is TRBV4-3, the J gene TRBJ1-1; D is possibly TRBD1 (6 bases). CDR1 is LGHNA, CDR2 YSLEER, per germline. There are 15 residues in the CDR3. Trimming took 3 bases from V and 1 from J, leaving 12 bases between them. CDR3 residues: CASSQHQGWNTEAFF. The CDR3, as DNA: TGCGCCAGCAGCCAGCACCAGGGGTGGAACACTGAAGCTTTCTTT.

This clonotype was seen only a few times. In nucleotides, the CDR3 is TGCGCCAGCAGCCATCTCCTAGGGGGGGATACGCAGTATTTT. It translates to CASSHLLGGDTQYF. J is TRBJ2-3 and V is TRBV5-1; perhaps D is TRBD1 or TRBD2 (6 bases each). V was pared by 4 bases and J by 6 bases, with 15 bases between. The CDR3 has 14 residues. CDR1 is SGHRS, CDR2 YFSETQ, per germline.

This clonotype was seen a handful of times. The V call is TRBV6-1, the J call TRBJ2-1; the D gene is possibly TRBD1 (6 bases). Trimming removed 2 bases at V and 3 bases at J, with 14 bases between. Germline lookup yields CDR1 MNHNS and CDR2 SASEGT. This CDR3 region has 16 residues. The CDR3 sequence is CASSENIQGNYNEQFF. The CDR3 DNA follows: TGTGCCAGCAGTGAAAACATACAGGGAAACTACAATGAGCAGTTCTTC.

This clonotype was counted between two and nine times. This chain uses TRBV6-5 with TRBJ2-4, with D tentatively TRBD1 (6 bases). Germline CDR1 is MNHEY and CDR2 is SVGAGI. V was clipped by 1 base and J by 9 bases, with 13 bases between them. The CDR3 sequence is 14 residues long. The CDR3 loop is CASSYYRESGIQYF. The CDR3 DNA reads as TGTGCCAGCAGTTACTACAGGGAGAGTGGCATTCAGTACTTC.

The CDR3 DNA reads as TGCAGTGTTCGCAGCGGGAGAGATACGGGGGAGACCCAGTACTTC. It codes for CSVRSGRDTGETQYF. V usage is TRBV20-1 and J usage is TRBJ2-5; 8 bases map to TRBD2. CDR3 length: 15 residues. The ends lost 7 bases at V and 5 bases at J; junction bases unmatched: 15. The germline V gene has CDR1 DFQATT and CDR2 SNEGSKA (reference sequence).

This clonotype was counted many times. The CDR3 DNA reads as TGTGCCAGTAGTATAGCCCCAGGGTGGGGCAATGAGCAGTTCTTC. It translates to CASSIAPGWGNEQFF. This chain connects TRBV19 to TRBJ2-1; weak D call: TRBD1 (5 bases). The V gene's germline CDR1 is LNHDA and CDR2 SQIVND (reference sequence). CDR3 length: 15 amino acids. Trimming removed 1 base from V and 6 bases from J, with 13 bases in between. Based on the CDR3 plus reference TRBV19 and TRBJ2-1, the full variable domain is DGGITQSPKYLFRKEGQNVTLSCEQNLNHDAMYWYRQDPGQGLRLIYYSQIVNDFQKGDIAEGYSVSREKKESFPLTVTSAQKNPTAFYLCASSIAPGWGNEQFFGPGTRLTVL.

The V gene is TRBV4-1, the J gene TRBJ1-6; possibly TRBD1 for D (6 bases). CDR3 length equals 19 residues. Germline CDR1 MGHRA, CDR2 YSYEKL. V lost 0 bases and J lost 0, with 15 bases in between. CDR3 amino acids: CASSQDTGGHLSYNSPLHF. The CDR3 DNA is TGCGCCAGCAGCCAAGATACCGGGGGCCATCTCTCCTATAATTCACCCCTCCACTTT.

V is TRBV12-3 or TRBV12-4 and J is TRBJ1-2; D unclear. The CDR3 covers 14 residues. V was shortened by 3 bases and J by 5 bases, with 13 bases between the two germline ends. The CDR3 nucleotides are TGTGCCAGCAGTTTCACTCGGAGGATGTATGGCTACACCTTC. Residues: CASSFTRRMYGYTF.

This clonotype was detected a few times. The chain combines TRBV24-1 with TRBJ2-1, with 7 bases matching TRBD1. CDR3 length equals 20 residues. Germline assignment: CDR1 KGHDR and CDR2 SFDVKD. The junction had 15 bases not matched to a gene; V was cut back by 2 bases and J by 0 bases. In nucleotides, the CDR3 is TGTGCCACCAGTGATTCAAAATCGGACAGGCCTTGGGGCTCCTACAATGAGCAGTTCTTC. Its translation: CATSDSKSDRPWGSYNEQFF.

The J gene is TRBJ2-1, the V gene TRBV13; D remains ambiguous. The CDR3 spans 13 residues. The germline V and J ends were trimmed by 9 bases and 5 bases, with 14 bases remaining between them. Per germline, CDR1 PRHDT and CDR2 FYEKMQ (reference sequence). CDR3 sequence (DNA): TGTGCCAGTCAGAACCGAAGGCACAATGAGCAGTTCTTC. Its protein product is CASQNRRHNEQFF. Supplemented by reference TRBV13 and TRBJ2-1, the full variable domain reads AAGVIQSPRHLIKEKRETATLKCYPIPRHDTVYWYQQGPGQDPQFLISFYEKMQSDKGSIPDRFSAQQFSDYHSELNMSSLELGDSALYFCASQNRRHNEQFFGPGTRLTVL.

The chain's CDR3 is CASSSGGPVRANTYNEQFF. CDR3 bases: TGCGCCAGCAGCTCCGGGGGCCCGGTTAGGGCCAACACCTACAATGAGCAGTTCTTC. This chain links TRBV5-1 with TRBJ2-1; D could derive from TRBD1 or TRBD2 (6 bases each). Trimming stripped 3 bases from V and 2 bases from J, with 24 bases between. The germline V gene encodes CDR1 SGHRS and CDR2 YFSETQ. The CDR3 runs 19 residues.

The chain couples TRBV12-3 or TRBV12-4 to TRBJ2-7; 13 bases line up with TRBD2. The ends lost 6 bases at V and 5 bases at J; junction bases unmatched: 7. The CDR3 extends over 15 amino acids. CDR3 amino acids: CASSPTGLAGHEQYF. The CDR3 DNA is TGTGCCAGCAGCCCCACGGGACTAGCGGGACACGAGCAGTACTTC.

This clonotype showed up just a few times. This chain connects TRBV18 to TRBJ2-7; 7 nucleotides match TRBD1. V lost 3 bases, J lost 5 bases, and 1 base stayed unmatched. The length of the CDR3 is 12 residues. Germline values: CDR1 KGHSH, CDR2 LQKENI. This chain's CDR3 is CASSPDRNEQYF. The CDR3 DNA follows: TGTGCCAGCTCACCGGACAGGAACGAGCAGTACTTC.

This clonotype showed up many times. The V gene is TRBV27, the J gene TRBJ1-2; tentative D call: TRBD1 (5 bases). The CDR3 extends over 13 amino acids. Germline lookup yields CDR1 MNHEY and CDR2 SMNVEV (reference sequence). Deletions cut 5 bases from V and 4 bases from J, with 11 bases between. CDR3 in DNA: TGTGCCAGCAGTGTGGGACGTAGCTATGGCTACACCTTC. Protein product: CASSVGRSYGYTF.

The V and J genes are TRBV7-2 and TRBJ2-1; 8 bases are shared with TRBD1. The trim removed 1 base at V and 10 bases at J, leaving 6 bases unmatched. Germline V gives CDR1 SGHTA, CDR2 FQGNSA. The CDR3 sequence is 14 residues long. The CDR3, as DNA: TGTGCCAGCAGCTTAGGGACAGGGCGAAGGGAGCAGTTCTTC. As protein: CASSLGTGRREQFF.

This chain connects TRBV27 to TRBJ2-4; TRBD1 might be the D (5 bases). The CDR3 is 15 amino acids. Trimming cost V 3 bases and J 2 bases, with 11 bases left between them. Looked up from germline, CDR1 is MNHEY and CDR2 is SMNVEV (reference sequence). CDR3 loop: CASSFARDTKNIQYF. CDR3 DNA sequence: TGTGCCAGCAGTTTTGCCAGGGATACCAAAAACATTCAGTACTTC.

V is TRBV4-1 and J is TRBJ2-1, with a tentative D call TRBD2 (7 bases). Per germline, CDR1 MGHRA and CDR2 YSYEKL. The V gene lost 0 bases and the J gene lost 3 bases, with 12 bases spanning the gap. The CDR3 sequence is 16 residues long. The CDR3 DNA reads TGCGCCAGCAGCCAAGATCTAGGGGGGGACTACAATGAGCAGTTCTTC. Translation gives CASSQDLGGDYNEQFF.

The rearrangement links TRBV5-1 to TRBJ2-7; D remains ambiguous. The CDR3 contains 14 residues. Looked up from germline, CDR1 is SGHRS and CDR2 is YFSETQ. The V and J ends lost 4 bases and 2 bases respectively, with 13 bases between them. CDR3 nucleotide sequence: TGCGCCAGCAGCCTCCGGTCTTTTACCTACGAGCAGTACTTC. Translated, it gives CASSLRSFTYEQYF.

This clonotype was counted ten times or more. V and J are TRBV20-1 and TRBJ2-3; TRBD2 agrees at 7 bases. J gave up 4 bases and V 6 bases, and 4 bases lay outside the gene matches. Per germline, CDR1 DFQATT and CDR2 SNEGSKA (reference sequence). This CDR3 comprises 12 residues. CDR3 residues: CSAFLAADTQYF. CDR3 DNA: TGCAGTGCGTTTCTAGCGGCAGATACGCAGTATTTT.

The V call is TRBV20-1, the J call TRBJ2-7, with D tentatively TRBD1 (5 bases). Looked up from germline, CDR1 is DFQATT and CDR2 is SNEGSKA (reference sequence). The ends were cut back, 6 bases at V and 2 bases at J, with 14 bases in the middle. The CDR3 spans 13 residues. The chain's CDR3 is CSAFRVGAYEQYF. The CDR3 nucleotides are TGCAGTGCATTCAGGGTAGGGGCCTACGAGCAGTACTTC.

The genes are TRBV20-1 and TRBJ2-3; D remains ambiguous. The CDR3 is made up of 14 amino acids. Germline lookup yields CDR1 DFQATT and CDR2 SNEGSKA (reference sequence). The V end lost 6 bases, the J end lost 0 bases, and 13 bases lay between the germline ends. The CDR3 is CSALAATSTDTQYF. CDR3 DNA sequence: TGCAGTGCATTAGCAGCTACTAGCACAGATACGCAGTATTTT.